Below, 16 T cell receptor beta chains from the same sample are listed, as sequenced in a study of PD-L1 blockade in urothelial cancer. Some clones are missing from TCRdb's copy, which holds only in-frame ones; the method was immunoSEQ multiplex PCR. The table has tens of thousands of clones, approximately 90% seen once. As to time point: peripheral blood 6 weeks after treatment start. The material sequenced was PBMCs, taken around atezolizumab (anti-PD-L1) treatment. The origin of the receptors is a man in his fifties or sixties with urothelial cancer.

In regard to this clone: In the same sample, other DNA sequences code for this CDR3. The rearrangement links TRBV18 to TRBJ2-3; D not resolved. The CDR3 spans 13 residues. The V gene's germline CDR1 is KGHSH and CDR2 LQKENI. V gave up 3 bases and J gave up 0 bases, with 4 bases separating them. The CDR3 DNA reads TGTGCCAGCTCACCCAGTAGCACAGATACGCAGTATTTT. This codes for CASSPSSTDTQYF.

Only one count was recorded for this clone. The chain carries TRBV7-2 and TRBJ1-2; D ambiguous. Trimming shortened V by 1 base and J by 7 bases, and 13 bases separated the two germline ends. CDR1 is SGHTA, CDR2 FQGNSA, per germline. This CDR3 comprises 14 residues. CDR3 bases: TGTGCCAGCAGCTTAGGCCCTGCGGCCGGTGGCTACACCTTC. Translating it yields CASSLGPAAGGYTF.

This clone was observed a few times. The CDR3 DNA sequence: TGTGCCAGCAGCCTCGGACAGGGGTTCCAAGAGACCCAGTACTTC. Protein product: CASSLGQGFQETQYF. The chain is built from TRBV9 and TRBJ2-5; 9 nucleotides agree with TRBD1. This CDR3 spans 15 amino acids. The germline gives CDR1 SGDLS, CDR2 YYNGEE. V was clipped by 4 bases and J by 1 base; unmatched bases: 5.

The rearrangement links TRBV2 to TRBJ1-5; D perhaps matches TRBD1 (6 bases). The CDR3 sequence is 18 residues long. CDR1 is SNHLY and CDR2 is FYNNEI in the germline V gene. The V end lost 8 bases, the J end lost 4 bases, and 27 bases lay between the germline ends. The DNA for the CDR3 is TGTGCCAGCCTCCCACAGGGTTTCGGGGACGGACGGAATCAGCCCCAGCATTTT. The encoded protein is CASLPQGFGDGRNQPQHF.

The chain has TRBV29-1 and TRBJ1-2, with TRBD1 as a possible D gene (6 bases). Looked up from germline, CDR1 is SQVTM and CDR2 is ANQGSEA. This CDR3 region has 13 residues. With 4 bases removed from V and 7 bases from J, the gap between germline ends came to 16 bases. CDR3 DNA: TGCAGCGTTGTAGGGGGAATAGCTGTTGGCTACACCTTC. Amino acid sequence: CSVVGGIAVGYTF.

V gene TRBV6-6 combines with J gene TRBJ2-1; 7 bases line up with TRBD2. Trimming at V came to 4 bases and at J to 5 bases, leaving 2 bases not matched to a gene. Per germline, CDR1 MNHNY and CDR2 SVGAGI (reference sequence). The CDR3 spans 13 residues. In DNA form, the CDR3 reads TGTGCCAGCAGTTTTCGGGGGGACAATGAGCAGTTCTTC. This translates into CASSFRGDNEQFF.

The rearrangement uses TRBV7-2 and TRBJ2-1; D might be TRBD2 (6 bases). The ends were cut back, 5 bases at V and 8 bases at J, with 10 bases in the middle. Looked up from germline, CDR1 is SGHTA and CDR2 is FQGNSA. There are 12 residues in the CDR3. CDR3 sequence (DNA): TGTGCCAGCAGCCCCCGACTAGATGAGCAGTTCTTC. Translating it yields CASSPRLDEQFF. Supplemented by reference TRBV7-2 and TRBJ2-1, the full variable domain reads GAGVSQSPSNKVTEKGKDVELRCDPISGHTALYWYRQSLGQGLEFLIYFQGNSAPDKSGLPSDRFSAERTGGSVSTLTIQRTQQEDSAVYLCASSPRLDEQFFGPGTRLTVL.

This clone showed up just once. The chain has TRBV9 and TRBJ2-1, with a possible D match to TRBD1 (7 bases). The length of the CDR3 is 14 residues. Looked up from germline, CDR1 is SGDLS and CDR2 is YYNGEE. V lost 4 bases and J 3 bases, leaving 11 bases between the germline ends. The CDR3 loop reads CASSPGGSYNEQFF. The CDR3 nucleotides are TGTGCCAGCAGCCCAGGGGGGAGCTACAATGAGCAGTTCTTC.

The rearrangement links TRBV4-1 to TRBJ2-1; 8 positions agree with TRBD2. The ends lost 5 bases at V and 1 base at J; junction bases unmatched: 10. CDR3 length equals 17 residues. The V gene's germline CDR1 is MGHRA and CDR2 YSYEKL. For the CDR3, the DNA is TGCGCCAGCAGCTCCCCCGGGGGGGGTGAGTCCTACAATGAGCAGTTCTTC. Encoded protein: CASSSPGGGESYNEQFF.

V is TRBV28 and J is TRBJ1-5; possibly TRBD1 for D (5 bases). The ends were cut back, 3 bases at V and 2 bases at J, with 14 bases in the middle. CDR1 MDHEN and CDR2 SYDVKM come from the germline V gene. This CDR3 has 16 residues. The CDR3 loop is CASSLKRGFGNQPQHF. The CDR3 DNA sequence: TGTGCCAGCAGTTTGAAACGGGGGTTTGGCAATCAGCCCCAGCATTTT. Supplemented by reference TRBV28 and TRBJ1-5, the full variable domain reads DVKVTQSSRYLVKRTGEKVFLECVQDMDHENMFWYRQDPGLGLRLIYFSYDVKMKEKGDIPEGYSVSREKKERFSLILESASTNQTSMYLCASSLKRGFGNQPQHFGDGTRLSIL.

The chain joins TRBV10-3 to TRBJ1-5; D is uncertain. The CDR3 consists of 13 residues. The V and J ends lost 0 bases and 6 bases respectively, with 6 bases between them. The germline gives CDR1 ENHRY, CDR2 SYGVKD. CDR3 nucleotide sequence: TGTGCCATCAGTGAGTCCGGGTCTCAGCCCCAGCATTTT. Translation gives CAISESGSQPQHF.

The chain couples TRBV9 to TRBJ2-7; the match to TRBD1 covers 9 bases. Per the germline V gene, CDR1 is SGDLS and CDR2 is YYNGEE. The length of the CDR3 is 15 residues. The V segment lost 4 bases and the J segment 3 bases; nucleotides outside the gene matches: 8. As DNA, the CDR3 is TGTGCCAGCAGCCCCCTGGGACAGGGATTCTACGAGCAGTACTTC. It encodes CASSPLGQGFYEQYF.

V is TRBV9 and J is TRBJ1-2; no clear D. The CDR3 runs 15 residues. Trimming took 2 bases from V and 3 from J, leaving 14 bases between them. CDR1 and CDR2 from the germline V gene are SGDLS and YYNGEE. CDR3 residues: CASSVYSLQDYGYTF. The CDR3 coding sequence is TGTGCCAGCAGCGTCTACTCCCTCCAGGACTATGGCTACACCTTC.

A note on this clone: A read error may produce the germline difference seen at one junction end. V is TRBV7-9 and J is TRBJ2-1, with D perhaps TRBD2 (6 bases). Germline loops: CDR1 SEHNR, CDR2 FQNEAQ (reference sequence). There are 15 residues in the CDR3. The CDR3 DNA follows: TGTGCCAGCAGCTTAGCGGGGGGTCAGGCGGGACGGAGGATCTTC. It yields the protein CASSLAGGQAGRRIF.

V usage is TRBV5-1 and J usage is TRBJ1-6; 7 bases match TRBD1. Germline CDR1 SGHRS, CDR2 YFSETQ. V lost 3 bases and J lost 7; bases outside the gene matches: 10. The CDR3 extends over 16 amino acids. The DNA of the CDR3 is TGCGCCAGCAGCTCCGACCGGGACAGACGAAATTCACCCCTCCACTTT. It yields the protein CASSSDRDRRNSPLHF.

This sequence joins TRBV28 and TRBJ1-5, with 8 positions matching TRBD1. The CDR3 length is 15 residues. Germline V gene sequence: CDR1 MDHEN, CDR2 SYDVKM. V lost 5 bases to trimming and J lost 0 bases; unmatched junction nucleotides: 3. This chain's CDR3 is CASSRTGSSNQPQHF. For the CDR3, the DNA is TGTGCCAGCAGTCGGACAGGGTCTAGCAATCAGCCCCAGCATTTT.